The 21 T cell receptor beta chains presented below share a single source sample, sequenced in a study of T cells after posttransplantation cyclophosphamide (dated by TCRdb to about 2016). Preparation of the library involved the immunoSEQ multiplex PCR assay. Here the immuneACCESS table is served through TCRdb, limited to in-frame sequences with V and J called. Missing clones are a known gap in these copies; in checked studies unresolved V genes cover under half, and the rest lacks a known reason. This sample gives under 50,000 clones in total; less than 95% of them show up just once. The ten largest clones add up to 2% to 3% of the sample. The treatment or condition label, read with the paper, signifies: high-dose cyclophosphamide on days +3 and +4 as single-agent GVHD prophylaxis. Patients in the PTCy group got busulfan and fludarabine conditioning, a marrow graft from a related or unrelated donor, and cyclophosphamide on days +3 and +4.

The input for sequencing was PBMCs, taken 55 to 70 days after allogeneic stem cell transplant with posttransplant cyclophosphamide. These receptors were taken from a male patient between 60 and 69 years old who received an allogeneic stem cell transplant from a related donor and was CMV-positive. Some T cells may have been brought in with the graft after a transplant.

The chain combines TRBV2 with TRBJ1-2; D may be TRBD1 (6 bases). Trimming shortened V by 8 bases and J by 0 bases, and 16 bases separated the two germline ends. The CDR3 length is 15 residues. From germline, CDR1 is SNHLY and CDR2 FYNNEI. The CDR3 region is CASAGHRDTNYGYTF. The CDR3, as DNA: TGTGCCAGCGCCGGACACAGGGATACTAACTATGGCTACACCTTC.

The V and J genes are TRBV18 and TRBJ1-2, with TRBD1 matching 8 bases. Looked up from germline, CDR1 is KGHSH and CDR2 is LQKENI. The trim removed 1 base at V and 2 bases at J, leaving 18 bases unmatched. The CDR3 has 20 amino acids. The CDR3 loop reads CASSPLATSGTGSVNYGYTF. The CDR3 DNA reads TGTGCCAGCTCACCACTTGCGACCTCCGGGACAGGATCCGTAAACTATGGCTACACCTTC.

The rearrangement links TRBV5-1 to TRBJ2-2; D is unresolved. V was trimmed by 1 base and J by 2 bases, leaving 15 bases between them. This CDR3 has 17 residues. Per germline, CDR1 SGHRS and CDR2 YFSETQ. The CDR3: CASSLSILRENTGELFF. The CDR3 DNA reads TGCGCCAGCAGCTTGTCCATCCTGAGAGAAAACACCGGGGAGCTGTTTTTT.

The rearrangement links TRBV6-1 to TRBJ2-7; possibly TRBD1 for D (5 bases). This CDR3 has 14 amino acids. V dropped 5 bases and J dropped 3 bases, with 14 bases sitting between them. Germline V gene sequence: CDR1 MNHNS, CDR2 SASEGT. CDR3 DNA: TGTGCCAGCAGTATTTCACAGGCGATCTACGAGCAGTACGTC. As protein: CASSISQAIYEQYV.

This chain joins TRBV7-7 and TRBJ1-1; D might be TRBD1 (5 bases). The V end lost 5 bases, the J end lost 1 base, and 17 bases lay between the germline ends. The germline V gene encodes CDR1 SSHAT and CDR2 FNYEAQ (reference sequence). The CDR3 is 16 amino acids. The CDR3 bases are TGTGCCAGCAGCCGCCCTCTGGACAAGCCGAACACTGAAGCTTTCTTT. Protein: CASSRPLDKPNTEAFF.

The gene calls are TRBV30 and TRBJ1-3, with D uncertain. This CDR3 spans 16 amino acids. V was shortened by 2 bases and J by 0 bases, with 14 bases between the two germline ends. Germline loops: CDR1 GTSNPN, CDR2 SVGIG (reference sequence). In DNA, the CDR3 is TGTGCCTGGAGTAGGAGGAACTGGGACTCTGGAAACACCATATATTTT. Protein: CAWSRRNWDSGNTIYF.

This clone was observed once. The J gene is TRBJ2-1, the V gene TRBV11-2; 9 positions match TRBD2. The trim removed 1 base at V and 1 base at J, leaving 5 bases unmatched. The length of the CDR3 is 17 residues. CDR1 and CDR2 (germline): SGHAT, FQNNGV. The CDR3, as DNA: TGTGCCAGCAGCTTAGGTGTTAGCGGGGGTTCCTACAATGAGCAGTTCTTC. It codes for CASSLGVSGGSYNEQFF.

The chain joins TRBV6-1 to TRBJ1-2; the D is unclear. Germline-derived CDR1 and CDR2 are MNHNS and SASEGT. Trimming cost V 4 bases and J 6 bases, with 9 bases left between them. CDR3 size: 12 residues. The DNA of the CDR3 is TGTGCCAGCAGTGGACACCTAAATGGCTACACCTTC. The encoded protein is CASSGHLNGYTF.

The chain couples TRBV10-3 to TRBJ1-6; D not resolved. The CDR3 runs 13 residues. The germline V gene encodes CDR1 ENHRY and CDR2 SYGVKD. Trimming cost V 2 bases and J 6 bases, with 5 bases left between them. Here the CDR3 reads CAISEPFNSPLHF. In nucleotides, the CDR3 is TGTGCCATCAGTGAGCCTTTTAATTCACCCCTCCACTTT.

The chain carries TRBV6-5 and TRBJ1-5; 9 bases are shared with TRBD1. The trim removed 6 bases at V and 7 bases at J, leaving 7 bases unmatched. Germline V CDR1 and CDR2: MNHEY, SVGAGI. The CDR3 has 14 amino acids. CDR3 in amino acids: CASRPGQGGQPQHF. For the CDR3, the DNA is TGTGCCAGCAGGCCGGGACAGGGAGGACAGCCCCAGCATTTT.

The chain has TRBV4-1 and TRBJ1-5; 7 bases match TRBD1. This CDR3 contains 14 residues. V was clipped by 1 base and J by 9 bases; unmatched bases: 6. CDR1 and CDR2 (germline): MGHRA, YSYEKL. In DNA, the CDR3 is TGCGCCAGCAGCCAAGCAGGGGGACTCTGGCCCCAGCATTTT. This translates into CASSQAGGLWPQHF.

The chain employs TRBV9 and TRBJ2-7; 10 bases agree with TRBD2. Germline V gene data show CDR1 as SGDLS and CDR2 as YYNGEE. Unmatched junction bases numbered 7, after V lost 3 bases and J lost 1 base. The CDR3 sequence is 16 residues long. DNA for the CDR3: TGTGCCAGCAGCGCTTCCGGGACTAGCGTATCCTACGAGCAGTACTTC. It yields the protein CASSASGTSVSYEQYF. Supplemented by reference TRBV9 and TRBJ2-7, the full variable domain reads DSGVTQTPKHLITATGQRVTLRCSPRSGDLSVYWYQQSLDQGLQFLIQYYNGEERAKGNILERFSAQQFPDLHSELNLSSLELGDSALYFCASSASGTSVSYEQYFGPGTRLTVT.

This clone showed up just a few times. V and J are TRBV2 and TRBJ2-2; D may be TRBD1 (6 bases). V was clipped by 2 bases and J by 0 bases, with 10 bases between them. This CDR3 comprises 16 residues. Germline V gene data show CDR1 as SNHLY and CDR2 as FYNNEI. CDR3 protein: CASSERGIANTGELFF. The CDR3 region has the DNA TGTGCCAGCAGTGAAAGGGGGATCGCGAACACCGGGGAGCTGTTTTTT.

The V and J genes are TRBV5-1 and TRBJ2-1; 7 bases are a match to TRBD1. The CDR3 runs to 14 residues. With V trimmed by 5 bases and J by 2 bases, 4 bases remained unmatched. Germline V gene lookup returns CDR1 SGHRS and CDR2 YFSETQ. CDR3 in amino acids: CASSPDRAYNEQFF. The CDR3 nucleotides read TGCGCCAGCAGTCCCGACAGGGCCTACAATGAGCAGTTCTTC.

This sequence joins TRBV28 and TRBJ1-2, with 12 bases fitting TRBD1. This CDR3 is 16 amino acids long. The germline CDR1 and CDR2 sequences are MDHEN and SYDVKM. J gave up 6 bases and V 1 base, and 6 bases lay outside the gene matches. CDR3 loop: CASSLYIGTGGDGYTF. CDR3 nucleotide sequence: TGTGCCAGCAGTTTATATATCGGGACAGGGGGCGATGGCTACACCTTC.

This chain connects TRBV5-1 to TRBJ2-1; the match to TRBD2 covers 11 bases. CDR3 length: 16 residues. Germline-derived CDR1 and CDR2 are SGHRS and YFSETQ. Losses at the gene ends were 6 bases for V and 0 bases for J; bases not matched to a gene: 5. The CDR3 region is CASTSGGLSSYNEQFF. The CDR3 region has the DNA TGCGCCAGCACTAGCGGGGGGCTTAGCTCCTACAATGAGCAGTTCTTC.

The CDR3 nucleotides are TGTGCCAGCAGAAAGACAGGGGGTGGCCACGAGCAGTACTTC. It codes for CASRKTGGGHEQYF. V usage is TRBV7-2 and J usage is TRBJ2-7, with 9 bases fitting TRBD1. Losses at the gene ends were 6 bases for V and 5 bases for J; bases not matched to a gene: 8. CDR1 is SGHTA, CDR2 FQGNSA, per germline. This CDR3 is built from 14 residues.

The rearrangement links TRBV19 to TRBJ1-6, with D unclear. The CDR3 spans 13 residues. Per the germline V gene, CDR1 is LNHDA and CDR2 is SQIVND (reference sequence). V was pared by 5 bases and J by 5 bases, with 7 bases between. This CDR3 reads CASSLADNSPLHF. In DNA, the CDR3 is TGTGCCAGTAGTCTGGCGGATAATTCACCCCTCCACTTT.

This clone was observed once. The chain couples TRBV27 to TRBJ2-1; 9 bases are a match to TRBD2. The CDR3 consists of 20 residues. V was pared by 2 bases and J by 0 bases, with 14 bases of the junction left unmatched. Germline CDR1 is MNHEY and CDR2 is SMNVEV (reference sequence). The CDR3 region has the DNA TGTGCCAGCAGTTTAAGATTTCTAGCGGGGTCCGAGAGCTCCTACAATGAGCAGTTCTTC. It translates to CASSLRFLAGSESSYNEQFF.

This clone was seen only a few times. The CDR3 nucleotides read TGTGCCAGCAGTTCCACTCCGTTTCAGCCCCAGCATTTT. The encoded protein is CASSSTPFQPQHF. The chain is built from TRBV6-5 and TRBJ1-5; no clear D gene. The germline gives CDR1 MNHEY, CDR2 SVGAGI. Trimming removed 4 bases at V and 6 bases at J, with 10 bases between. The CDR3 has 13 residues.

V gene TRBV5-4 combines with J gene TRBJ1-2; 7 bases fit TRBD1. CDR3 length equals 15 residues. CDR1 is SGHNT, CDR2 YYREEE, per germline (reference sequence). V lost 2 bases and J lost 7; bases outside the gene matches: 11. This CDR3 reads CASSFRQGSLAGYTF. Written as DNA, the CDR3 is TGTGCCAGCAGCTTCCGACAGGGATCACTTGCTGGCTACACCTTC.